A single sample is the source of the 12 T cell receptor beta chains below, sequenced in a study of blood T cell repertoires in COVID-19. Sequenced by immunoSEQ multiplex PCR; TCRdb stores in-frame clones only, minus some. The sample shows about 140,000 clones, more than 65% of them seen only once. Material: peripheral blood. All receptors derive from a man aged 55 to 70 with active or convalescent COVID-19.

A word on this clone: One end of the junction fails to match germline, which may point to a read error. The chain combines TRBV7-8 with TRBJ2-5; TRBD2 matches at 10 bases. This CDR3 has 18 amino acids. From germline, CDR1 is SGHVS and CDR2 FQNEAQ. The CDR3 reads CASSLAASGSLGEEAQYF. The CDR3 region has the DNA TGTGCCAGCAGCTTAGCTGCTAGCGGGAGTCTCGGGGAAGAGGCCCAGTACTTC. Filled out from reference TRBV7-8 and TRBJ2-5, the complete variable domain reads GAGVSQSPRYKVAKRGQDVALRCDPISGHVSLFWYQQALGQGPEFLTYFQNEAQLDKSGLPSDRFFAERPEGSVSTLKIQRTQQEDSAVYLCASSLAASGSLGEEAQYFGPGTRLLVL.

This clone was detected only once. The chain joins TRBV11-2 to TRBJ2-2, with 11 bases lining up with TRBD1. Germline V lookup: CDR1 SGHAT, CDR2 FQNNGV. The V gene end was trimmed by 7 bases and the J gene end by 7 bases; junction bases not matched to a gene: 8. The CDR3 is made up of 15 amino acids. CDR3 in DNA: TGTGCCAGCACTAATCCGGGACAGGGGGTCGGGGAGCTGTTTTTT. It is translated as CASTNPGQGVGELFF.

The V gene is TRBV6-2 or TRBV6-3, the J gene TRBJ1-1; possible D gene TRBD1, 6 bases. Trimming cost V 5 bases and J 5 bases, with 18 bases left between them. This CDR3 has 15 residues. Germline lookup yields CDR1 MNHEY and CDR2 SVGEGT. The CDR3 coding sequence is TGTGCCAGCAGTCAAAGAAGGGGGTTACGGACTGAAGCTTTCTTT. Its translation: CASSQRRGLRTEAFF.

This rearrangement joins TRBV2 to TRBJ1-6, with a tentative D call TRBD1 (5 bases). With 6 bases removed from V and 7 bases from J, the gap between germline ends came to 16 bases. Looked up from germline, CDR1 is SNHLY and CDR2 is FYNNEI. This CDR3 is 15 amino acids long. The CDR3 reads CASSRAAGRNSPLHF. The CDR3 DNA is TGTGCCAGCAGCCGCGCGGCAGGGCGAAATTCACCCCTCCACTTT.

The V and J genes are TRBV11-3 and TRBJ2-5; D perhaps matches TRBD1 (6 bases). Trimming removed 5 bases from V and 5 bases from J, with 18 bases in between. Germline V gene lookup returns CDR1 SGHNT and CDR2 YENEEA. The length of the CDR3 is 15 residues. The CDR3 DNA follows: TGTGCCAGCAGCGCTGGACAGCACCGTGGGGAGACCCAGTACTTC. It specifies CASSAGQHRGETQYF.

This clone came up a few times. This chain links TRBV5-1 with TRBJ2-5; 7 nucleotides line up with TRBD1. CDR1 is SGHRS, CDR2 YFSETQ, per germline. The junction had 10 bases not matched to a gene; V was cut back by 0 bases and J by 2 bases. The CDR3 is made up of 17 amino acids. In DNA form, the CDR3 reads TGCGCCAGCAGCTTGGGCCTGGGGACAGAACTACAAGAGACCCAGTACTTC. It translates to CASSLGLGTELQETQYF.

The chain carries TRBV19 and TRBJ1-1; D is possibly TRBD1 (6 bases). Trimming took off 5 bases at V and 8 bases at J, with 15 bases between the two ends. Germline CDR1 reads LNHDA; CDR2 reads SQIVND (reference sequence). This CDR3 spans 13 amino acids. The CDR3 nucleotides are TGTGCCAGTAGTTTCGGACAGCCTTACGAAGCTTTCTTT. Translated: CASSFGQPYEAFF.

The chain uses TRBV6-6 and TRBJ1-5, with 8 bases matching TRBD1. The CDR3 runs 18 residues. Germline V gives CDR1 MNHNY, CDR2 SVGAGI (reference sequence). Germline trimming cut 5 bases from V and 0 bases from J; bases unmatched to any gene: 12. The DNA for the CDR3 is TGTGCCAGCAGTCCAAAGGACAGGGCGGGAAATAGCAATCAGCCCCAGCATTTT. Translating it yields CASSPKDRAGNSNQPQHF.

This clone was recorded once. The chain links TRBV9 to TRBJ1-5; 10 bases fit TRBD1. CDR1 is SGDLS and CDR2 is YYNGEE in the germline V gene. This CDR3 has 15 residues. The trim removed 3 bases at V and 6 bases at J, leaving 6 bases unmatched. In DNA, the CDR3 is TGTGCCAGCAGCGGGCGACAGGGGGCGACTCAGCCCCAGCATTTT. Protein: CASSGRQGATQPQHF.

The J gene is TRBJ1-2, the V gene TRBV4-3; 7 bases align to TRBD1. The CDR3 is 14 residues long. CDR1 LGHNA and CDR2 YSLEER come from the germline V gene. V gave up 0 bases and J gave up 8 bases; unmatched junction bases: 6. CDR3 loop: CASSQDRGAQGYTF. The CDR3 coding sequence is TGCGCCAGCAGCCAAGACAGGGGGGCGCAAGGCTACACCTTC.

This chain links TRBV6-5 with TRBJ1-2; 9 positions agree with TRBD1. This CDR3 region has 14 residues. The V gene end was trimmed by 5 bases and the J gene end by 3 bases; junction bases not matched to a gene: 4. Germline loops: CDR1 MNHEY, CDR2 SVGAGI. CDR3 DNA sequence: TGTGCCAGCAGTAGCAACAGGGGGCACTATGGCTACACCTTC. Amino acids: CASSSNRGHYGYTF.

The chain uses TRBV14 and TRBJ1-4; TRBD1 agrees at 7 bases. In germline, CDR1 is SGHDN, CDR2 FVKESK. The CDR3 spans 16 residues. V trimming: 0 bases; J trimming: 2 bases; junction bases outside the gene matches: 3. The CDR3 reads CASSQDPQGTNEKLFF. CDR3 nucleotide sequence: TGTGCCAGCAGCCAAGACCCACAGGGGACTAATGAAAAACTGTTTTTT.